This T cell receptor beta chain was obtained from a study of blood T cell repertoires in COVID-19 (dated by TCRdb to the early 2020s). Background for the entire study: Samples from collaborators originated in the United States, Italy and Spain and spanned both the acute and convalescent phases of COVID-19. The prospective study material was composed of cDNA or gDNA derived from T cells, B-cell-depleted T cells, or PBMCs. The dataset comprised deeply sampled blood TCRbeta repertoires from subjects exposed to, actively infected with, or recovered from COVID-19. The repertoires were released in a freely available public database meant as a resource for research on the immune response to SARS-CoV-2. Samples were obtained from the ongoing ImmuneRACE study (first 160 participants) and from about 1,300 subjects provided by 6 global collaborators. The sample metadata nearly always contained a de-identified subject ID, COVID-19 status, age in years and sex. HLA class I and class II types, where available, came from metadata supplied by the sample provider rather than from assay-based typing. The paper as a whole reports these results and caveats: The quantity of clinical and demographic metadata differed by source and by participant and was supplied without curation.

The collaborating institutions used their own protocols to collect whole blood in K2EDTA tubes. For TCRbeta analysis, collaborators shipped samples as frozen whole blood, isolated PBMCs, or DNA extracted from either of those sample types. TCRbeta CDR3 regions were amplified from genomic DNA by means of the immunoSEQ Assay, a bias-controlled multiplex PCR. The published analysis was carried out like this. The number of nucleated cells in each sample was estimated by amplification of reference gene primers within the assay. To quantify the absolute abundance of each unique TCRbeta CDR3 rearrangement, sequence reads were collapsed and filtered. For each sample, productive Simpson clonality was calculated as the square root of Simpson's diversity index over productive rearrangements. The clones in this table, taken by TCRdb from immuneACCESS, are in-frame only. Not every clone is retained; where verified, under half of the shortfall comes from an unresolved V gene, and the cause of the rest is unknown. The DNA was the basis for D and trimming; V, J and clone size are from that table. The sample table records about 190,000 clones; roughly 89% of these occur just once. Together, the top ten hold approximately 6.7% of the sample.

Points on this clone: This clone's antigen is unknown. No much larger clone exists at a distance of one base, and base qualities are not known.

CDR1 and CDR2 are drawn from the germline V gene: SGHRS, YFSETQ. V lost 2 bases and J lost 3 bases, and the count of bases not matched to a germline gene is 8. The CDR3 holds 16 amino acids from the cysteine to the phenylalanine. The DNA shown is the 48-base CDR3, in frame from base 1. The sample comprised peripheral blood. The sequence is built from TRBV5-1 and TRBJ2-7, with 10 bases aligning to TRBD1. This receptor was obtained from a man aged 40-49 years with acute or convalescent COVID-19. The CDR3 here reads CASSLDPGTGVYEQYF. The DNA sequence follows: TGCGCCAGCAGCTTAGATCCCGGGACAGGGGTCTACGAGCAGTACTTC.